This TCR beta chain was recorded in a study of blood T cell repertoires in COVID-19 (dated by TCRdb to about 2020). About the investigation overall: Collaborator samples came from the United States, Italy and Spain and covered acute and convalescent phases of COVID-19. Sample metadata almost always included a de-identified subject ID, COVID-19 status, age in years and sex. The prospective study material was composed of cDNA or gDNA derived from T cells, B-cell-depleted T cells, or PBMCs. Subjects who had been exposed to COVID-19, were actively infected with it, or had recovered from it provided the deeply sampled blood TCRbeta repertoires that made up the dataset. Where available, HLA class I and class II types were obtained from metadata supplied by the sample provider rather than from assay-based typing. The samples were drawn from the first 160 participants of the ongoing ImmuneRACE study and from 950 to 1,500 subjects provided by 6 global collaborators. The repertoires were made available in a free public database intended to serve as a resource for research on the immune response to SARS-CoV-2.

TCRbeta CDR3 regions were amplified from genomic DNA using the immunoSEQ Assay, a bias-controlled multiplex PCR. On the study's bioinformatics: The number of nucleated cells in each sample was estimated from the amplification of reference gene primers within the assay. To quantify the absolute abundance of each unique TCRbeta CDR3 rearrangement, sequence reads were collapsed and filtered. For each sample, productive Simpson clonality was calculated as the square root of Simpson's diversity index across productive rearrangements. TCRdb's version of the immuneACCESS table is confined to in-frame rearrangements and falls short of the full clone set. An unresolved V gene accounts for under half of the shortfall where checked; the remainder is of unknown origin. That table gives V, J and clone size, and the DNA gave D and trimming. Recorded for this sample are 150,000 to 160,000 clones; 80% of them occurred a single time. The ten top clones hold roughly 0.6% of the sample.

The collaborating institutions used their own protocols to collect whole blood in K2EDTA tubes. For TCRbeta analysis, collaborators shipped samples in one of three forms: frozen whole blood, isolated PBMCs, or DNA extracted from either of those sample types. Broader findings and caveats from the paper: Clinical and demographic metadata were provided uncurated, with the amount varying by source and participant.

With respect to this clone: Its target antigen remains unknown. Nothing much larger sits one base from this clone, and base qualities are not available.

The CDR3, cysteine through phenylalanine, is 15 amino acids long. Only the CDR3 DNA stays, 45 bases, in frame from base 1. V is cut by 6 bases and J by 1 base, and the space between the germline ends is 16 bases. The germline V gene encodes CDR1 MDHEN and CDR2 SYDVKM. The chain was built from TRBV28 and TRBJ2-7; TRBD1 is perhaps the D gene, given 6 matching bases. Sequencing was done on a sample of peripheral blood. This TCR derives from a man between 60 and 75 years old with acute or convalescent COVID-19. The CDR3 protein sequence reads: CASSQMGTLSYEQYF. The sequence in DNA is TGTGCCAGCAGCCAGATGGGGACATTGTCCTACGAGCAGTACTTC.